Presented here are 18 T cell receptor beta chains from one specimen sequenced in a study of cytomegalovirus exposure and HLA in healthy donors. PCR amplification relied on 60 Vbeta primers (plus 13 Jbeta primers). Only in-frame clones appear in the TCRdb table, and some are missing; sequencing was by immunoSEQ multiplex PCR. The repertoire holds approximately 110,000 clones, over 65% seen once, with roughly 2% in the top ten. The sequenced sample consisted of PBMCs. Receptors originate from a middle-aged man in good health and CMV-seronegative.

This sequence joins TRBV2 and TRBJ1-1; D is perhaps TRBD1 (5 bases). The CDR3 covers 15 residues. Trimming removed 8 bases from V and 3 bases from J, with 19 bases in between. The V gene's germline CDR1 is SNHLY and CDR2 FYNNEI. The CDR3 nucleotides are TGTGCCAGCGGGGGGGAACCGGGAAGGGACACTGAAGCTTTCTTT. Translating it yields CASGGEPGRDTEAFF.

The chain couples TRBV7-9 to TRBJ1-4; weak D call: TRBD1 (6 bases). The germline V and J ends were trimmed by 2 bases and 8 bases, with 15 bases remaining between them. The germline V gene has CDR1 SEHNR and CDR2 FQNEAQ (reference sequence). This CDR3 comprises 15 residues. The CDR3 DNA is TGTGCCAGCAGCTTATCAGGGGCCTTCATGGAAAAACTGTTTTTT. Its protein product is CASSLSGAFMEKLFF.

The chain is built from TRBV15 and TRBJ1-1, with TRBD1 identical over 7 bases. With 4 bases clipped from V and 6 bases from J, the junction kept 11 bases outside the gene matches. CDR1 is LNHNV, CDR2 YYDKDF, per germline (reference sequence). CDR3 length equals 15 residues. CDR3 loop: CATSIRLDREAEAFF. The CDR3 DNA follows: TGTGCCACCAGCATTCGCCTTGACAGGGAGGCTGAAGCTTTCTTT.

The gene calls are TRBV25-1 and TRBJ2-3, with 8 bases matching TRBD2. Losses at the gene ends were 5 bases for V and 13 bases for J; bases not matched to a gene: 11. The CDR3 has 13 amino acids. Germline CDR1 MGHDK, CDR2 SYGVNS. The CDR3 here is CASSTLIAGKKYF. In DNA form, the CDR3 reads TGTGCCAGCAGTACTCTCATAGCGGGGAAAAAGTATTTT.

V is TRBV9 and J is TRBJ1-6; D is perhaps TRBD1 (6 bases). Deletions cut 4 bases from V and 10 bases from J, with 18 bases between. This CDR3 is 15 amino acids long. Germline lookup yields CDR1 SGDLS and CDR2 YYNGEE. The DNA for the CDR3 is TGTGCCAGCAGCTCACTGACAGGCCTAGGCTCACCCCTCCACTTT. Translated: CASSSLTGLGSPLHF.

The chain is built from TRBV6-5 and TRBJ1-2; 8 bases match TRBD1. Germline V gene lookup returns CDR1 MNHEY and CDR2 SVGAGI. The CDR3 contains 13 residues. V shed 5 bases and J 4 bases; nucleotides not matched to a gene: 3. CDR3 nucleotides: TGTGCCAGCAGTCGACAGGGGACCTATGGCTACACCTTC. This encodes CASSRQGTYGYTF.

The chain couples TRBV5-1 to TRBJ1-2; D may be TRBD1 (6 bases). Germline CDR1 SGHRS, CDR2 YFSETQ. The CDR3 contains 15 residues. V was pared by 4 bases and J by 4 bases, with 17 bases between. The DNA of the CDR3 is TGCGCCAGCAGCCCAGACCGGGGACACCTCTATGGCTACACCTTC. Translating it yields CASSPDRGHLYGYTF.

This chain uses TRBV21-1 with TRBJ2-7; no DNA check was done on the table's D call, TRBD1. TRBV21-1 is an annotated pseudogene. This CDR3 is built from 16 residues. CDR3 region: CASSKGGNRETGEQYV. Written as DNA, the CDR3 is TGTGCCAGCAGCAAAGGGGGAAACAGGGAGACGGGCGAGCAGTACGTC.

The chain employs TRBV5-4 and TRBJ2-2; weak D call: TRBD1 (6 bases). CDR3 size: 13 residues. Trimming pared 0 bases from V and 7 bases from J, leaving 7 bases between. Germline assignment: CDR1 SGHNT and CDR2 YYREEE (reference sequence). CDR3 loop: CASSLEGVGELFF. The CDR3 DNA follows: TGTGCCAGCAGCTTGGAGGGGGTCGGGGAGCTGTTTTTT.

The rearrangement uses TRBV5-1 and TRBJ1-1; TRBD1 agrees at 8 bases. The CDR3 contains 14 residues. Losses at the gene ends were 0 bases for V and 5 bases for J; bases not matched to a gene: 3. CDR1 and CDR2 from the germline V gene are SGHRS and YFSETQ. The CDR3 is CASSLGTGWTEAFF. DNA for the CDR3: TGCGCCAGCAGCTTGGGGACAGGGTGGACTGAAGCTTTCTTT.

The rearrangement uses TRBV9 and TRBJ1-1; tentative D call: TRBD1 (6 bases). CDR3 length equals 15 residues. Germline V gene lookup returns CDR1 SGDLS and CDR2 YYNGEE. The V and J ends lost 3 bases and 2 bases respectively, with 14 bases between them. In DNA form, the CDR3 reads TGTGCCAGCAGCGCGACAGGCAGTAGAAACACTGAAGCTTTCTTT. This translates into CASSATGSRNTEAFF. Drawing the rest from reference TRBV9 and TRBJ1-1, the complete variable domain is DSGVTQTPKHLITATGQRVTLRCSPRSGDLSVYWYQQSLDQGLQFLIQYYNGEERAKGNILERFSAQQFPDLHSELNLSSLELGDSALYFCASSATGSRNTEAFFGQGTRLTVV.

This rearrangement joins TRBV7-2 to TRBJ2-1; D not resolved. This CDR3 region has 14 residues. Trimming cost V 3 bases and J 4 bases, with 10 bases left between them. Per germline, CDR1 SGHTA and CDR2 FQGNSA. The CDR3 spells CASSFEANYNEQFF. CDR3 DNA: TGTGCCAGCAGCTTCGAGGCAAATTACAATGAGCAGTTCTTC.

The V gene is TRBV19, the J gene TRBJ2-5; D might be TRBD2 (5 bases). Trimming left V 2 bases short and J 3 bases short, with 16 bases between. Germline CDR1 and CDR2: LNHDA and SQIVND (reference sequence). The CDR3 totals 16 residues. CDR3 bases: TGTGCCAGTAGTATAAGTGAGGCTAGCTGGGAAGAGACCCAGTACTTC. Its protein is CASSISEASWEETQYF. The whole variable domain, filled in from reference TRBV19 and TRBJ2-5, reads DGGITQSPKYLFRKEGQNVTLSCEQNLNHDAMYWYRQDPGQGLRLIYYSQIVNDFQKGDIAEGYSVSREKKESFPLTVTSAQKNPTAFYLCASSISEASWEETQYFGPGTRLLVL.

The chain recombines TRBV25-1 with TRBJ2-2, with D tentatively TRBD1 (5 bases). This CDR3 spans 13 amino acids. Per germline, CDR1 MGHDK and CDR2 SYGVNS. V lost 6 bases and J 4 bases, leaving 9 bases between the germline ends. This CDR3 reads CASRQALTGELFF. The CDR3 DNA sequence: TGTGCCAGCAGACAGGCGCTCACCGGGGAGCTGTTTTTT.

The rearrangement links TRBV4-3 to TRBJ2-5, with 9 bases that match TRBD1. CDR3 size: 18 residues. The germline gives CDR1 LGHNA, CDR2 YSLEER. V dropped 0 bases and J dropped 0; count of bases not matched to a gene: 8. CDR3 loop: CASSQDRDRASYQETQYF. DNA for the CDR3: TGCGCCAGCAGCCAAGATCGGGACAGGGCGTCGTACCAAGAGACCCAGTACTTC.

V is TRBV11-2 and J is TRBJ1-5; D is ambiguous. CDR1 SGHAT and CDR2 FQNNGV come from the germline V gene. This CDR3 region has 15 residues. V shed 0 bases and J shed 7 bases, with 13 bases lying between them. CDR3 sequence: CASSLDPGIGQPQHF. The CDR3 DNA reads as TGTGCCAGCAGCTTAGATCCCGGGATTGGACAGCCCCAGCATTTT.

The rearrangement uses TRBV2 and TRBJ1-2, with unresolved D. The length of the CDR3 is 13 residues. Germline-derived CDR1 and CDR2 are SNHLY and FYNNEI. V was cut by 4 bases and J by 12 bases, with 18 bases left in between. CDR3 protein: CASSVPPGRVDTF. The CDR3 DNA reads as TGTGCCAGCAGTGTGCCTCCGGGTCGGGTGGACACCTTC.

The chain recombines TRBV5-4 with TRBJ2-1, with 9 bases aligning to TRBD2. Trimming at V came to 6 bases and at J to 5 bases, leaving 9 bases not matched to a gene. Germline lookup yields CDR1 SGHNT and CDR2 YYREEE (reference sequence). The CDR3 runs 15 residues. For the CDR3, the DNA is TGTGCCAGCACCTGGGGACTAGCACCGAACAATGAGCAGTTCTTC. Translating gives CASTWGLAPNNEQFF.